Below, 9 T cell receptor beta chains from the same sample are listed, as sequenced in a study of molecular identifiers for immune sequencing clone quantification. TCRdb ran MiXCR on the PCR reads and lists one entry per CDR3 protein. This table holds 550,000 to 750,000 distinct CDR3 sequences, 15% to 20% found once. The sample was naive CD8+ T cells from blood, with Jurkat cell RNA spiked in. Subset of the sample: FACS-sorted CD8+CD4-CCR7+CD45RA+ naive T cells. The receptors were gathered from a human donor in good health. Some libraries in this study had Jurkat cell RNA spiked in.

In its sample, this clonotype was seen a few times. The chain has TRBV13 and TRBJ2-5; D possibly corresponds to TRBD1 (6 bases). The CDR3 has 14 residues. V was cut by 3 bases and J by 1 base, with 9 bases left in between. The germline gives CDR1 PRHDT, CDR2 FYEKMQ (reference sequence). DNA of the CDR3: TGTGCCAGCAGCTTTCGGACAGTCCAAGAGACCCAGTACTTC. Translated, it gives CASSFRTVQETQYF.

Details on this clonotype: Possible read error: a much larger clone is one base away. The chain recombines TRBV7-2 with TRBJ2-7; TRBD2 matches at 9 bases. The germline CDR1 and CDR2 sequences are SGHTA and FQGNSA. This CDR3 spans 14 amino acids. As DNA, the CDR3 is TGTGCCAGCAGCATAGCGGGAGCGGGATACGAGCAGTGCTTC. Translating it yields CASSIAGAGYEQCF. The whole variable domain, remainder taken from reference TRBV7-2 and TRBJ2-7, is GAGVSQSPSNKVTEKGKDVELRCDPISGHTALYWYRQSLGQGLEFLIYFQGNSAPDKSGLPSDRFSAERTGGSVSTLTIQRTQQEDSAVYLCASSIAGAGYEQCFGPGTRLTVT.

Note on this clonotype: This clone may be a read error of a much larger clone one base away. V and J are TRBV20-1 and TRBJ2-7; TRBD2 might be the D (5 bases). The V gene's germline CDR1 is DFQATT and CDR2 SNEGSKA (reference sequence). This CDR3 region has 14 residues. The CDR3 sequence: CSTRDVRYSYEQYF. In DNA form, the CDR3 reads TGCAGTACTAGAGATGTACGGTACTCCTACGAGCAGTACTTC.

The sample holds many counts of this clonotype. V is TRBV5-4 and J is TRBJ2-3, with no clear D. CDR1 is SGHNT and CDR2 is YYREEE in the germline V gene (reference sequence). The CDR3 loop spans 14 amino acids. V was trimmed by 0 bases and J by 7 bases, leaving 12 bases between them. Here the CDR3 reads CASSLAISVYTQYF. The CDR3 nucleotides read TGTGCCAGCAGCTTGGCTATTTCGGTTTATACGCAGTATTTT.

This clonotype was seen many times. The chain recombines TRBV4-2 with TRBJ1-5; D gene uncertain. The CDR3 spans 16 residues. Per the germline V gene, CDR1 is LGHNA and CDR2 is YNFKEQ. Trimming cost V 0 bases and J 9 bases, with 18 bases left between them. CDR3 region: CASSQDIGQASGPQHF. The CDR3 bases are TGTGCCAGCAGCCAAGATATAGGCCAGGCCTCCGGGCCCCAGCATTTT.

Many counts were recorded for this clonotype. The rearrangement links TRBV13 to TRBJ1-2; D uncertain. Germline CDR1 reads PRHDT; CDR2 reads FYEKMQ (reference sequence). The CDR3 is 18 amino acids. V was cut by 5 bases and J by 0 bases, with 22 bases left in between. CDR3 region: CASSQGLSGSRANYGYTF. The CDR3 nucleotides read TGTGCCAGCAGCCAAGGCCTATCGGGGAGTAGGGCTAACTATGGCTACACCTTC. The full variable domain, rest sourced from reference TRBV13 and TRBJ1-2, is AAGVIQSPRHLIKEKRETATLKCYPIPRHDTVYWYQQGPGQDPQFLISFYEKMQSDKGSIPDRFSAQQFSDYHSELNMSSLELGDSALYFCASSQGLSGSRANYGYTFGSGTRLTVV.

The chain combines TRBV9 with TRBJ2-7; D is perhaps TRBD1 (6 bases). This CDR3 is built from 17 residues. Trimming removed 2 bases at V and 7 bases at J, with 25 bases between. CDR1 and CDR2 from the germline V gene are SGDLS and YYNGEE. CDR3: CASSVSRETGSAEEQYF. The CDR3 DNA is TGTGCCAGCAGCGTCTCTAGGGAGACAGGATCCGCTGAGGAGCAGTACTTC.

This clonotype showed up many times. This chain links TRBV7-3 with TRBJ2-1; 9 bases are shared with TRBD2. J gave up 7 bases and V 5 bases, and 15 bases lay outside the gene matches. Germline V gives CDR1 SGHTA, CDR2 FQGTGA. CDR3 length: 17 amino acids. As DNA, the CDR3 is TGTGCCAGCAGCCCCGAGGATATAGCGGGAGTAAGAAATGAGCAGTTCTTC. Translating it yields CASSPEDIAGVRNEQFF.

This clonotype was counted many times. V gene TRBV10-3 combines with J gene TRBJ2-5; D is unresolved. This CDR3 contains 14 residues. Trimming removed 2 bases from V and 4 bases from J, with 11 bases in between. CDR1 is ENHRY and CDR2 is SYGVKD in the germline V gene. The CDR3 is CAISEPDLGETQYF. The CDR3 DNA reads TGTGCCATCAGTGAGCCGGACCTGGGAGAGACCCAGTACTTC.